Below are 17 T cell receptor beta chains sequenced from a single sample in a study of control samples from healthy donors and cancer patients. Profiled with immunoSEQ multiplex PCR; TCRdb holds only in-frame clones, not every one. Of some 170,000 clones detected, 90% to 95% appear once; the ten largest clones hold roughly 15%. The material sequenced was PBMCs. The receptors were sampled from a man aged 55 to 69 with colorectal cancer.

The chain carries TRBV28 and TRBJ1-2; D remains ambiguous. CDR1 is MDHEN, CDR2 SYDVKM, per germline. This CDR3 contains 15 residues. Trimming removed 1 base from V and 4 bases from J, with 13 bases in between. The CDR3 loop is CASSLYAGGVYGYTF. CDR3 coding DNA: TGTGCCAGCAGTTTATATGCAGGAGGAGTCTATGGCTACACCTTC.

V is TRBV5-4 and J is TRBJ2-7, with 12 bases fitting TRBD2. The CDR3 contains 14 residues. Germline V gene lookup returns CDR1 SGHNT and CDR2 YYREEE (reference sequence). V was clipped by 3 bases and J by 6 bases; unmatched bases: 4. As DNA, the CDR3 is TGTGCCAGCAGCTGGGGACTAGCGGGTGGCGAGCAGTACTTC. Its translation is CASSWGLAGGEQYF.

The V gene is TRBV30, the J gene TRBJ1-2; D is possibly TRBD1 (6 bases). V was pared by 0 bases and J by 4 bases, with 15 bases between. The length of the CDR3 is 15 residues. The germline V gene has CDR1 GTSNPN and CDR2 SVGIG (reference sequence). CDR3 in DNA: TGTGCCTGGAGTGTAGGGGGGGCCAGGGCCTATGGCTACACCTTC. It is translated as CAWSVGGARAYGYTF.

The chain combines TRBV6-5 with TRBJ1-3, with a possible D match to TRBD1 (6 bases). CDR3 length: 15 amino acids. Trimming stripped 4 bases from V and 0 bases from J, with 10 bases between. Germline CDR1 reads MNHEY; CDR2 reads SVGAGI. The CDR3: CASSFDRTSGNTIYF. CDR3 nucleotides: TGTGCCAGCAGTTTCGACAGGACCTCTGGAAACACCATATATTTT.

The chain employs TRBV15 and TRBJ2-5, with D hard to call. V gave up 0 bases and J gave up 5 bases, with 10 bases separating them. From germline, CDR1 is LNHNV and CDR2 YYDKDF (reference sequence). The CDR3 has 14 amino acids. The CDR3 DNA reads as TGTGCCACCAGCAGAGAGTCCCCCGCGGAGACCCAGTACTTC. This encodes CATSRESPAETQYF. The full variable domain, completed using reference TRBV15 and TRBJ2-5, is DAMVIQNPRYQVTQFGKPVTLSCSQTLNHNVMYWYQQKSSQAPKLLFHYYDKDFNNEADTPDNFQSRRPNTSFCFLDIRSPGLGDTAMYLCATSRESPAETQYFGPGTRLLVL.

The CDR3 loop is CASSPGGVSNEQFF. The CDR3 nucleotides are TGTGCCAGCAGCCCCGGTGGGGTTTCCAATGAGCAGTTCTTC. The J gene is TRBJ2-1, the V gene TRBV9; D gene uncertain. This CDR3 is built from 14 residues. V was shortened by 4 bases and J by 6 bases, with 14 bases between the two germline ends. Per germline, CDR1 SGDLS and CDR2 YYNGEE.

This sequence joins TRBV7-9 and TRBJ2-6, with TRBD1 matching over 8 bases. This CDR3 comprises 18 residues. Germline CDR1 SEHNR, CDR2 FQNEAQ (reference sequence). V was clipped by 6 bases and J by 0 bases; unmatched bases: 10. The CDR3 loop is CASRASGTGLSGANVLTF. The CDR3 region has the DNA TGTGCCAGCAGGGCGTCAGGGACAGGCCTCTCTGGGGCCAACGTCCTGACTTTC.

This chain links TRBV5-1 with TRBJ1-3; no reliable D call. V lost 0 bases and J lost 0, with 19 bases in between. The germline V gene has CDR1 SGHRS and CDR2 YFSETQ. The CDR3 loop spans 19 amino acids. The CDR3 DNA reads as TGCGCCAGCAGCTTGGAACCGCAGGCTTCCGCGGACTCTGGAAACACCATATATTTT. It yields the protein CASSLEPQASADSGNTIYF.

The V call is TRBV9, the J call TRBJ2-1, with D tentatively TRBD2 (6 bases). The CDR3 has 13 amino acids. The ends were cut back, 1 base at V and 8 bases at J, with 10 bases in the middle. Germline loops: CDR1 SGDLS, CDR2 YYNGEE. The chain's CDR3 is CASSVRWGDEQFF. CDR3 nucleotide sequence: TGTGCCAGCAGCGTACGGTGGGGGGATGAGCAGTTCTTC.

V gene TRBV3-1 (or the pseudogene TRBV3-2) combines with J gene TRBJ1-2, with D unresolved. Trimming removed 1 base from V and 5 bases from J, with 8 bases in between. Germline V gene lookup returns CDR1 LGHDT and CDR2 YNNKEL (reference sequence). CDR3 length: 13 residues. CDR3 sequence (DNA): TGTGCCAGCAGCCAAGGACGGAGGTATGGCTACACCTTC. It translates to CASSQGRRYGYTF.

The chain carries TRBV18 and TRBJ2-7, with 8 nucleotides matching TRBD2. The V gene's germline CDR1 is KGHSH and CDR2 LQKENI. V shed 3 bases, J shed 5 bases, and the junction held 9 bases outside the gene matches. This CDR3 region has 15 residues. The CDR3 loop is CASSPLEARGDEQYF. For the CDR3, the DNA is TGTGCCAGCTCACCCCTGGAGGCGCGGGGGGACGAGCAGTACTTC.

CDR3 amino acids: CASSPGHSYEQYF. The CDR3 bases are TGTGCCAGCAGCCCCGGACACAGCTACGAGCAGTACTTC. This rearrangement joins TRBV5-4 to TRBJ2-7; perhaps TRBD1 as D (5 bases). V shed 4 bases and J shed 3 bases, with 11 bases lying between them. The CDR3 covers 13 residues. From germline, CDR1 is SGHNT and CDR2 YYREEE (reference sequence).

In this sample, this clone turned up once. The V and J genes are TRBV5-6 and TRBJ2-7; 8 nucleotides align to TRBD1. The CDR3 runs 15 residues. The V and J ends lost 0 bases and 4 bases, in that order; junction bases with no gene match: 6. CDR1 and CDR2 from the germline V gene are SGHDT and YYEEEE. CDR3 amino acids: CASSLEGQVPYEQYF. DNA for the CDR3: TGTGCCAGCAGCTTGGAGGGACAGGTGCCTTACGAGCAGTACTTC.

In nucleotides, the CDR3 is TGTGCCAGCAGCCATCCACCGGGAGCGGGGGGAGGCTACAATGAGCAGTTCTTC. Translation gives CASSHPPGAGGGYNEQFF. V and J are TRBV7-9 and TRBJ2-1, with TRBD2 matching over 9 bases. Per the germline V gene, CDR1 is SEHNR and CDR2 is FQNEAQ (reference sequence). The length of the CDR3 is 18 residues. Trimming cost V 5 bases and J 3 bases; bases outside gene matches: 14.

The chain is built from TRBV6-5 and TRBJ1-5; TRBD1 matches 11 bases. Germline trimming cut 7 bases from V and 4 bases from J; bases unmatched to any gene: 3. The CDR3 totals 14 residues. CDR1 is MNHEY, CDR2 SVGAGI, per germline. The DNA of the CDR3 is TGTGCCAGCACCCGGGACAGGGGGAATCAGCCCCAGCATTTT. It is translated as CASTRDRGNQPQHF.

The chain employs TRBV4-1 and TRBJ2-5; D not certain. The germline V gene encodes CDR1 MGHRA and CDR2 YSYEKL. Trimming stripped 2 bases from V and 5 bases from J, with 9 bases between. The CDR3 runs 13 residues. The CDR3 spells CASSQRAGETQYF. The CDR3 DNA is TGCGCCAGCAGCCAAAGGGCTGGGGAGACCCAGTACTTC.

The rearrangement links TRBV4-1 to TRBJ2-3, with TRBD2 identical over 9 bases. CDR3 length: 15 amino acids. J lost 5 bases, V lost 6 bases, and 9 bases had no gene match. Germline CDR1 and CDR2: MGHRA and YSYEKL. The CDR3 DNA reads as TGCGCCAGCAGTTCCGAGCGGGGGGCCCGAGATACGCAGTATTTT. Translation: CASSSERGARDTQYF.